This T cell receptor (beta chain) was identified during a study of blood T cell repertoires in COVID-19 (dated by TCRdb to about 2020). At the level of the whole study: The collaborator samples originated in the United States, Italy and Spain and spanned the acute and convalescent phases of COVID-19. Samples were obtained from the ongoing ImmuneRACE study (first 160 participants) and from 1,254 subjects provided by 6 global collaborators. Subjects who had been exposed to COVID-19, were actively infected with it, or had recovered from it provided the deeply sampled blood TCRbeta repertoires that made up the dataset. The repertoires were released in a freely available public database intended as a resource for research on the immune response to SARS-CoV-2. Where available, HLA class I and class II types were taken from metadata supplied by the sample provider and were not determined by assay-based typing. Nearly every sample came with metadata listing a de-identified subject ID, COVID-19 status, age in years and sex. The material from the prospective study consisted of cDNA or gDNA derived from T cells, B-cell-depleted T cells, or PBMCs. Overall results and qualifications from the work: The quantity of clinical and demographic metadata differed by source and by participant and was supplied without curation.

The collaborating institutions used their own protocols to collect whole blood in K2EDTA tubes. For TCRbeta analysis, collaborator samples were shipped as frozen whole blood, as isolated PBMCs, or as DNA extracted from either sample type. A remark on this clone: Its antigen remains undetermined. No much larger clone exists at a distance of one base, and base qualities are not known.

The immunoSEQ Assay, a bias-controlled multiplex PCR, was used to amplify TCRbeta CDR3 regions from genomic DNA. On the study's bioinformatics: Within the assay, amplification of reference gene primers was used to estimate how many nucleated cells each sample contained. To quantify the absolute abundance of each unique TCRbeta CDR3 rearrangement, sequence reads were collapsed and filtered. For each sample, productive Simpson clonality was calculated by taking the square root of Simpson's diversity index across productive rearrangements. TCRdb retrieved this table from immuneACCESS and kept in-frame rearrangements only. Not all clones are present; in checked studies, unresolved V genes account for under half, and no reason is known for the remainder. V and J calls and clone size follow that table, whereas D and trimming were derived from the DNA. This sample gives 200,000 to 300,000 clones in total; over 80% of them show up just once. Around 5.5% of the sample goes to the ten largest clones.

Sequenced: peripheral blood. The sequence was obtained from a human donor in a cohort sampled during active COVID-19.

The sequence in DNA is TGTGCCAGCAGCTTAGCCGGGACAGGGATGAACACTGAAGCTTTCTTT. Translated, it gives CASSLAGTGMNTEAFF. Rearrangement joined TRBV7-2 to TRBJ1-1; 9 central bases correspond to TRBD1. The germline V gene encodes CDR1 SGHTA and CDR2 FQGNSA. The CDR3 measures 16 amino acids from cysteine to phenylalanine. Just CDR3 DNA is preserved here, 48 bases in frame from base 1. Relative to germline, V is missing 0 bases and J is missing 0 bases, with 2 bases of the junction outside any gene match.